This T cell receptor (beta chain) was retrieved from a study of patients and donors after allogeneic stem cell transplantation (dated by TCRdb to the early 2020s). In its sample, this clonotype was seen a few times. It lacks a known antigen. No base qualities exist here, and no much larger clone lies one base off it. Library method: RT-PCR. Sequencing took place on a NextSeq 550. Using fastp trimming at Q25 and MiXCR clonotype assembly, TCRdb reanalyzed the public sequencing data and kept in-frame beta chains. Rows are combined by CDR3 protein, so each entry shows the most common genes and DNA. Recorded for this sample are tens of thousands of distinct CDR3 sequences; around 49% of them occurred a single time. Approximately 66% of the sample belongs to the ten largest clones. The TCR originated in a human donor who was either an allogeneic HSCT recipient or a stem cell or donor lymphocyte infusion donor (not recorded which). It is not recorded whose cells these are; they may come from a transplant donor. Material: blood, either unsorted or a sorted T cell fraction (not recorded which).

Here the CDR3 is given as CASRTQSSYNSPLHF. At the DNA level, the sequence is TGTGCCAGCCGGACCCAGAGCTCCTATAATTCACCCCTCCACTTT. This receptor chain uses TRBV6-2 or TRBV6-3 and TRBJ1-6, with no D gene named confidently. V and J are truncated by 8 bases and 0 bases respectively, leaving an intervening sequence of 11 bases. Counted from cysteine to phenylalanine, this CDR3 has 15 amino acids. Only the CDR3 portion is preserved as DNA: 45 bases, with reading frame beginning at the first base. The germline V gene specifies MNHEY as CDR1 and SVGEGT as CDR2.